The entry that follows covers one TCR beta chain sequence. The assay was immunoSEQ multiplex PCR, and TCRdb's table has in-frame clones only and misses some. The sample includes about 84,000 clones, approximately 90% of them seen just once. The germline V and J ends were trimmed by 10 bases and 7 bases, with 16 bases remaining between them. The V gene's germline CDR1 is MDHEN and CDR2 SYDVKM. The CDR3 covers 13 residues. The sample comes from a study of OX40 agonist ivuxolimab in advanced cancers. Sequences were derived from CD4+ or CD8+ T cells sorted from blood, sampled in a trial of the OX40 agonist ivuxolimab. V and J are TRBV28 and TRBJ2-2; D might be TRBD1 (5 bases). The receptor's source is an adult with an advanced solid tumor such as melanoma, head and neck, liver or kidney cancer. CDR3 sequence: CANQGTVGGELFF. CDR3 coding DNA: TGTGCCAACCAGGGCACCGTCGGCGGGGAGCTGTTTTTT.